The 23 T cell receptor beta chains reported below all come from one sample, sequenced in a study of blood T cell repertoires in COVID-19 (dated by TCRdb to the early 2020s). Libraries were made using the immunoSEQ multiplex PCR assay. Not all clones reach the TCRdb copy of this immuneACCESS table, which keeps in-frame sequences only. Checked studies attribute under half of the gap to unresolved V genes and leave the rest unexplained. In this sample the table shows some 130,000 clones, 70% to 80% of which occur a single time. The ten largest clones add up to approximately 11% of the sample. Specimen: peripheral blood. These receptors were obtained from a man in his 60s who had recovered from COVID-19.

V and J are TRBV24-1 and TRBJ2-2, with 11 bases lining up with TRBD2. The CDR3 loop spans 19 amino acids. From germline, CDR1 is KGHDR and CDR2 SFDVKD. The V gene end was trimmed by 10 bases and the J gene end by 2 bases; junction bases not matched to a gene: 17. The CDR3 coding sequence is TGTGCCACGGGGATCCCGGGACTAGCGGCGGGCACCAACACCGGGGAGCTGTTTTTT. Encoded protein: CATGIPGLAAGTNTGELFF.

The chain links TRBV19 to TRBJ2-7; possibly TRBD2 for D (6 bases). The V end lost 11 bases, the J end lost 3 bases, and 17 bases lay between the germline ends. The germline V gene has CDR1 LNHDA and CDR2 SQIVND (reference sequence). The CDR3 has 13 residues. The CDR3 DNA reads as TGTGCCCGATATCTATCGGGGGACTACGAGCAGTACTTC. As protein: CARYLSGDYEQYF.

This chain connects TRBV5-4 to TRBJ2-4; D gene uncertain. Germline V gene data show CDR1 as SGHNT and CDR2 as YYREEE (reference sequence). CDR3 length: 17 residues. V was trimmed by 4 bases and J by 2 bases, leaving 19 bases between them. The CDR3 sequence: CASSPYAGASPKNIQYF. The CDR3 DNA follows: TGTGCCAGCAGCCCCTATGCCGGTGCATCCCCCAAAAACATTCAGTACTTC.

The V and J genes are TRBV27 and TRBJ2-7; TRBD2 might be the D (5 bases). V lost 5 bases, J lost 3 bases, and 11 bases lay in between. The CDR3 totals 13 residues. Germline V gene data show CDR1 as MNHEY and CDR2 as SMNVEV (reference sequence). Written as DNA, the CDR3 is TGTGCCAGCAGTCCTTCCCGGGACTACGAGCAGTACTTC. This encodes CASSPSRDYEQYF.

The chain uses TRBV7-2 and TRBJ2-4; weak D call: TRBD1 (6 bases). The CDR3 consists of 15 residues. CDR1 and CDR2 (germline): SGHTA, FQGNSA. Between the trimmed V and J ends, which lost 1 base and 6 bases, there was a span of 13 bases. The CDR3, as DNA: TGTGCCAGCAGCTTAGTAGGGCGAGGGGGAAACATTCAGTACTTC. Amino acids: CASSLVGRGGNIQYF.

This chain joins TRBV5-1 and TRBJ1-6; 8 bases match TRBD1. CDR3 size: 19 residues. The junction had 12 bases not matched to a gene; V was cut back by 4 bases and J by 0 bases. Germline loops: CDR1 SGHRS, CDR2 YFSETQ. The CDR3 DNA sequence: TGCGCCAGCAGCACGGCCGAAAGACAGGGGAGCTCCTATAATTCACCCCTCCACTTT. The encoded protein is CASSTAERQGSSYNSPLHF.

The J gene is TRBJ2-3, the V gene TRBV6-1; TRBD2 is a possible D gene (6 bases). Germline lookup yields CDR1 MNHNS and CDR2 SASEGT. V shed 2 bases and J shed 5 bases, with 14 bases lying between them. This CDR3 contains 15 residues. The CDR3 bases are TGTGCCAGCAGTGAAAGGTTGGGGGGAGGAGATACGCAGTATTTT. This codes for CASSERLGGGDTQYF.

This chain connects TRBV18 to TRBJ2-3, with 8 positions matching TRBD1. The germline CDR1 and CDR2 sequences are KGHSH and LQKENI. Trimming at V came to 6 bases and at J to 4 bases, leaving 15 bases not matched to a gene. The CDR3 totals 17 residues. The CDR3 loop is CASSRSRLDRAADTQYF. The CDR3 DNA sequence: TGTGCCAGCTCCAGAAGCCGATTGGACAGGGCGGCAGATACGCAGTATTTT. Complete variable domain (other parts from reference TRBV18 and TRBJ2-3): NAGVMQNPRHLVRRRGQEARLRCSPMKGHSHVYWYRQLPEEGLKFMVYLQKENIIDESGMPKERFSAEFPKEGPSILRIQQVVRGDSAAYFCASSRSRLDRAADTQYFGPGTRLTVL.

The V and J genes are TRBV9 and TRBJ2-1, with 8 bases lining up with TRBD2. V dropped 0 bases and J dropped 6; count of bases not matched to a gene: 11. Germline assignment: CDR1 SGDLS and CDR2 YYNGEE. The CDR3 loop spans 17 amino acids. The chain's CDR3 is CASSVGASGRTSNEQFF. The CDR3 bases are TGTGCCAGCAGCGTAGGGGCCAGCGGGAGAACCTCCAATGAGCAGTTCTTC.

The V gene is TRBV28, the J gene TRBJ2-1; 8 bases match TRBD2. CDR1 and CDR2 (germline): MDHEN, SYDVKM. V dropped 8 bases and J dropped 3; count of bases not matched to a gene: 6. The CDR3 covers 14 residues. Here the CDR3 DNA reads TGTGCCAGCGTCGGACTAGCTAACTACAATGAGCAGTTCTTC. Translating it yields CASVGLANYNEQFF.

The genes are TRBV15 and TRBJ2-2, with TRBD2 as a possible D gene (6 bases). The ends were cut back, 10 bases at V and 1 base at J, with 10 bases in the middle. The CDR3 is made up of 13 amino acids. Germline V gives CDR1 LNHNV, CDR2 YYDKDF (reference sequence). The CDR3 sequence: CASTSWNTGELFF. The CDR3 region has the DNA TGTGCCAGTACTAGCTGGAACACCGGGGAGCTGTTTTTT.

This clone was detected only a few times. DNA of the CDR3: TGTGCCAGCAGCTTACTCCGCGGCTCGTACAATGAGCAGTTCTTC. Residues: CASSLLRGSYNEQFF. The chain uses TRBV11-2 and TRBJ2-1; no clear D. V was cut by 2 bases and J by 4 bases, with 12 bases left in between. The CDR3 consists of 15 residues. Germline CDR1 is SGHAT and CDR2 is FQNNGV.

The V gene is TRBV27, the J gene TRBJ1-6, with 9 positions matching TRBD1. This CDR3 comprises 14 residues. The germline gives CDR1 MNHEY, CDR2 SMNVEV (reference sequence). The V and J ends lost 7 bases and 5 bases, in that order; junction bases with no gene match: 3. CDR3 DNA sequence: TGTGCCAGCAAAGGGACAGGGCATAATTCACCCCTCCACTTT. Residues: CASKGTGHNSPLHF.

The V call is TRBV5-1, the J call TRBJ2-3; 10 bases match TRBD2. CDR1 is SGHRS, CDR2 YFSETQ, per germline. V shed 2 bases and J 0 bases; nucleotides not matched to a gene: 9. The CDR3 covers 18 residues. Here the CDR3 reads CASSFTALAGDSTDTQYF. The CDR3 coding sequence is TGCGCCAGCAGCTTCACCGCGCTAGCGGGGGATAGCACAGATACGCAGTATTTT.

The genes are TRBV27 and TRBJ2-3; 9 bases line up with TRBD2. The CDR3 extends over 16 amino acids. The germline V gene encodes CDR1 MNHEY and CDR2 SMNVEV (reference sequence). V trimming: 5 bases; J trimming: 2 bases; junction bases outside the gene matches: 8. The CDR3 loop is CASSPIAGAFTDTQYF. Here the CDR3 DNA reads TGTGCCAGCAGTCCTATAGCGGGGGCCTTCACAGATACGCAGTATTTT.

The chain carries TRBV28 and TRBJ1-1; TRBD1 aligns across 7 bases. The CDR3 extends over 12 amino acids. V gave up 6 bases and J gave up 4 bases; unmatched junction bases: 2. Germline lookup yields CDR1 MDHEN and CDR2 SYDVKM. CDR3 region: CASRTGATEAFF. CDR3 sequence (DNA): TGTGCCAGCAGAACAGGGGCCACTGAAGCTTTCTTT.

This chain links TRBV28 with TRBJ2-5; D might be TRBD2 (6 bases). The CDR3 is 15 residues long. Germline V CDR1 and CDR2: MDHEN, SYDVKM. Trimming removed 2 bases at V and 5 bases at J, with 15 bases between. This chain's CDR3 is CASSLTGTVGETQYF. In DNA, the CDR3 is TGTGCCAGCAGTTTAACCGGGACTGTGGGGGAGACCCAGTACTTC.

V is TRBV4-2 and J is TRBJ2-7; 7 nucleotides agree with TRBD2. The ends lost 0 bases at V and 4 bases at J; junction bases unmatched: 9. Germline assignment: CDR1 LGHNA and CDR2 YNFKEQ. The CDR3 spans 16 residues. In DNA form, the CDR3 reads TGTGCCAGCAGCCAAGATTCGGCTAGCGGAATATACGAGCAGTACTTC. Translated, it gives CASSQDSASGIYEQYF.

The chain couples TRBV27 to TRBJ1-6; no definite D call. The V end lost 1 base, the J end lost 10 bases, and 14 bases lay between the germline ends. CDR1 and CDR2 (germline): MNHEY, SMNVEV (reference sequence). The CDR3 contains 15 residues. The CDR3 DNA is TGTGCCAGCAGTTTATTAAGCGAGGGCCGGTCACCCCTCCACTTT. Amino acids: CASSLLSEGRSPLHF.

The chain links TRBV7-8 to TRBJ2-1; TRBD2 might be the D (5 bases). CDR1 and CDR2 (germline): SGHVS, FQNEAQ. The CDR3 runs to 14 residues. V lost 3 bases to trimming and J lost 3 bases, with 9 bases between them. In nucleotides, the CDR3 is TGTGCCAGCAGCTTTTGGGAGAGCTACAATGAGCAGTTCTTC. Translated, it gives CASSFWESYNEQFF.

This clone has a single count. V is TRBV5-1 and J is TRBJ2-7, with TRBD1 matching over 8 bases. J was trimmed by 3 bases and V by 1 base; bases with no gene match: 3. The CDR3 loop spans 14 amino acids. Germline CDR1 SGHRS, CDR2 YFSETQ. The CDR3 is CASSLPGGHYEQYF. The CDR3 DNA is TGCGCCAGCAGCTTGCCAGGGGGCCACTACGAGCAGTACTTC.

This chain joins TRBV29-1 and TRBJ2-4; the match to TRBD1 covers 7 bases. The V and J ends lost 6 bases and 0 bases, in that order; junction bases with no gene match: 11. Germline V gene sequence: CDR1 SQVTM, CDR2 ANQGSEA. This CDR3 is 16 amino acids long. For the CDR3, the DNA is TGCAGCGTATGGGGGCAGGGGGTGGAAGCCAAAAACATTCAGTACTTC. Amino acids: CSVWGQGVEAKNIQYF.

The rearrangement uses TRBV27 and TRBJ1-2; D possibly corresponds to TRBD1 (5 bases). The CDR3 has 14 amino acids. Deletions cut 5 bases from V and 4 bases from J, with 14 bases between. The germline gives CDR1 MNHEY, CDR2 SMNVEV (reference sequence). The CDR3 here is CASSGRGLPYGYTF. CDR3 in DNA: TGTGCCAGCAGTGGGAGGGGTTTACCCTATGGCTACACCTTC.